Below are 18 T cell receptor beta chains sequenced from a single sample in a study of blood T cell repertoires in COVID-19. The repertoire was sequenced with immunoSEQ multiplex PCR; TCRdb's copy has only in-frame clones and lacks some. The sample shows approximately 200,000 clones, about 85% of them seen only once. Sequenced sample: peripheral blood. The receptors were sampled from a man in his fifties who had recovered from COVID-19.

This chain links TRBV4-2 with TRBJ2-7; 13 bases are shared with TRBD2. The trim removed 4 bases at V and 0 bases at J, leaving 9 bases unmatched. The germline V gene encodes CDR1 LGHNA and CDR2 YNFKEQ. This CDR3 spans 18 amino acids. CDR3 protein: CASSPRTSGGPFSYEQYF. CDR3 nucleotides: TGTGCCAGCAGCCCGCGGACTAGCGGGGGTCCCTTCTCCTACGAGCAGTACTTC.

In this sample, this clone turned up once. The gene calls are TRBV5-1 and TRBJ2-2; tentatively, D is TRBD1 (5 bases). This CDR3 region has 14 residues. Germline V CDR1 and CDR2: SGHRS, YFSETQ. Trimming stripped 4 bases from V and 4 bases from J, with 11 bases between. CDR3 residues: CASSMSGSTGELFF. In DNA, the CDR3 is TGCGCCAGCAGCATGTCAGGGTCCACCGGGGAGCTGTTTTTT.

V usage is TRBV18 and J usage is TRBJ2-5, with a tentative D call TRBD2 (5 bases). V was clipped by 3 bases and J by 3 bases, with 17 bases between them. The CDR3 totals 16 residues. CDR1 is KGHSH and CDR2 is LQKENI in the germline V gene. CDR3 sequence: CASSPVEGLGKETQYF. For the CDR3, the DNA is TGTGCCAGCTCACCGGTTGAGGGTTTGGGAAAAGAGACCCAGTACTTC.

The chain links TRBV19 to TRBJ2-7, with TRBD2 matching over 7 bases. V was pared by 4 bases and J by 4 bases, with 16 bases of the junction left unmatched. CDR1 and CDR2 (germline): LNHDA, SQIVND (reference sequence). The CDR3 spans 17 residues. CDR3 sequence reads: CASSTTSLADYSYEQYF. CDR3 sequence (DNA): TGTGCCAGTAGTACCACCTCCCTAGCGGATTATTCGTACGAGCAGTACTTC.

The rearrangement joins TRBV28 to TRBJ1-3, with D perhaps matching TRBD1 (6 bases). V lost 2 bases, J lost 6 bases, and 11 bases lay in between. Germline assignment: CDR1 MDHEN and CDR2 SYDVKM. The CDR3 sequence is 14 residues long. The CDR3 region is CASSLRGGQNTIYF. CDR3 sequence (DNA): TGTGCCAGCAGTTTAAGAGGGGGACAAAACACCATATATTTT.

This rearrangement joins TRBV21-1 to TRBJ1-2; the table's D call, TRBD1, has no DNA check behind it. TRBV21-1 is flagged as a pseudogene. This CDR3 has 18 residues. This CDR3 is CASPVHGTGALSLVGYTF. The CDR3 region has the DNA TGTGCCAGCCCCGTACATGGGACAGGGGCCCTCTCCCTGGTGGGCTACACCTTC.

The V and J genes are TRBV6-5 and TRBJ2-1; TRBD1 is a possible D gene (5 bases). The V gene's germline CDR1 is MNHEY and CDR2 SVGAGI. Trimming cost V 8 bases and J 4 bases, with 9 bases left between them. The CDR3 is 12 amino acids. This chain's CDR3 is CASSKGYNEQFF. The CDR3 DNA sequence: TGTGCCAGCTCAAAGGGGTACAATGAGCAGTTCTTC.

The J gene is TRBJ1-1, the V gene TRBV28; D is possibly TRBD1 (6 bases). Trimming took off 0 bases at V and 4 bases at J, with 18 bases between the two ends. Germline CDR1 reads MDHEN; CDR2 reads SYDVKM. The CDR3 length is 17 residues. CDR3 DNA: TGTGCCAGCAGTTTATGGCGGACAGCCGGTGAGGGCACTGAAGCTTTCTTT. It is translated as CASSLWRTAGEGTEAFF.

The V and J genes are TRBV3-1 (or the pseudogene TRBV3-2) and TRBJ1-2; D not certain. The CDR3 is made up of 13 amino acids. CDR1 is LGHDT and CDR2 is YNNKEL in the germline V gene (reference sequence). V lost 1 base to trimming and J lost 8 bases, with 11 bases between them. The CDR3 sequence: CASSQAETMGYTF. DNA for the CDR3: TGTGCCAGCAGCCAAGCAGAGACTATGGGCTACACCTTC.

About this clone: The junction and the germline gene differ at one end; a read error may be behind it. The chain recombines TRBV6-6 with TRBJ1-1; the D is unclear. The length of the CDR3 is 15 residues. CDR1 is MNHNY and CDR2 is SVGAGI in the germline V gene (reference sequence). CDR3 nucleotides: TGTACCAGCAGCCCACCCGTGACTAAGAACACTGAAGCTTTCTTT. This encodes CTSSPPVTKNTEAFF.

Here the CDR3 reads CASSLEGQGWGQPQHF. CDR3 bases: TGTGCCAGCAGCTTGGAGGGACAGGGATGGGGGCAGCCCCAGCATTTT. The chain recombines TRBV5-5 with TRBJ1-5; 9 bases map to TRBD1. V shed 0 bases, J shed 7 bases, and the junction held 8 bases outside the gene matches. Germline-derived CDR1 and CDR2 are SGHKS and YYEKEE (reference sequence). The CDR3 is made up of 16 amino acids.

This chain joins TRBV30 and TRBJ2-7, with 8 nucleotides matching TRBD1. CDR1 is GTSNPN, CDR2 SVGIG, per germline (reference sequence). V was clipped by 1 base and J by 2 bases; unmatched bases: 4. CDR3 size: 14 residues. The CDR3, as DNA: TGTGCCTGGAGTGGGACAGGGTTAGCCTACGAGCAGTACTTC. It codes for CAWSGTGLAYEQYF.

V gene TRBV9 combines with J gene TRBJ2-1; a weak D match, TRBD1 (6 bases). Germline CDR1 SGDLS, CDR2 YYNGEE. This CDR3 has 14 residues. Trimming left V 4 bases short and J 2 bases short, with 10 bases between. Written as DNA, the CDR3 is TGTGCCAGCAGCACAGGGATTACCTACAATGAGCAGTTCTTC. It specifies CASSTGITYNEQFF. Based on the CDR3 plus reference TRBV9 and TRBJ2-1, the full variable domain is DSGVTQTPKHLITATGQRVTLRCSPRSGDLSVYWYQQSLDQGLQFLIQYYNGEERAKGNILERFSAQQFPDLHSELNLSSLELGDSALYFCASSTGITYNEQFFGPGTRLTVL.

The chain combines TRBV5-4 with TRBJ2-3, with a tentative D call TRBD2 (5 bases). The CDR3 length is 17 residues. V shed 0 bases and J shed 0 bases, with 14 bases lying between them. Germline-derived CDR1 and CDR2 are SGHNT and YYREEE (reference sequence). CDR3 coding DNA: TGTGCCAGCAGCTTGGAAGGAGGATCTCCTAGCACAGATACGCAGTATTTT. This gives the protein CASSLEGGSPSTDTQYF.

The V call is TRBV27, the J call TRBJ2-7; the D is unclear. The CDR3 loop spans 13 amino acids. Trimming took off 3 bases at V and 2 bases at J, with 8 bases between the two ends. Looked up from germline, CDR1 is MNHEY and CDR2 is SMNVEV (reference sequence). The CDR3 DNA reads TGTGCCAGCAGTTTCAATCCGGCCTACGAGCAGTACTTC. It translates to CASSFNPAYEQYF.

The chain employs TRBV5-1 and TRBJ1-4; the D is unclear. Trimming took 4 bases from V and 0 from J, leaving 7 bases between them. Germline V gene lookup returns CDR1 SGHRS and CDR2 YFSETQ. The CDR3 is made up of 14 amino acids. This CDR3 is CASSPESTNEKLFF. DNA of the CDR3: TGCGCCAGCAGCCCCGAGTCAACTAATGAAAAACTGTTTTTT.

V usage is TRBV28 and J usage is TRBJ2-7; TRBD2 aligns across 10 bases. Germline V gene lookup returns CDR1 MDHEN and CDR2 SYDVKM. J lost 2 bases, V lost 7 bases, and 5 bases had no gene match. The CDR3 is 14 residues long. The CDR3 is CASTIAGGPYEQYF. In DNA form, the CDR3 reads TGTGCCAGCACCATAGCGGGAGGCCCCTACGAGCAGTACTTC.

The rearrangement links TRBV30 to TRBJ2-5; 10 bases match TRBD1. The CDR3 extends over 14 amino acids. The germline V gene encodes CDR1 GTSNPN and CDR2 SVGIG (reference sequence). V lost 5 bases and J lost 2; bases outside the gene matches: 5. CDR3 sequence reads: CAWSQDRGQETQYF. DNA of the CDR3: TGTGCCTGGTCCCAGGACAGGGGGCAAGAGACCCAGTACTTC.